The rows below give T cell receptor beta chains drawn from one sample of a study of OX40 agonist ivuxolimab in advanced cancers. Using immunoSEQ multiplex PCR, the repertoire was profiled, and TCRdb retains in-frame clones only, with some absent. Among roughly 25,000 clones listed, just under 75% were seen once. The input for sequencing was CD4+ or CD8+ T cells sorted from blood, taken in a trial of the OX40 agonist ivuxolimab. These receptors originate from an adult with an advanced solid tumor such as melanoma, head and neck, liver or kidney cancer. CDR3s include the opening cysteine and the closing phenylalanine or tryptophan. A D gene is named only where the DNA matches it firmly. Expanded clones are given a class, and other clones once, few, many or no size at all.

>-|TRBV9|16|TRBJ1-3|-
CASSAYLQGFGNTIYF
TGTGCCAGCAGCGCCTACTTACAGGGTTTTGGAAACACCATATATTTT
>-|TRBV6-5|15|TRBJ2-5|-
CASSLFQGGQETQYF
TGTGCCAGCAGCTTATTCCAGGGGGGGCAGGAGACCCAGTACTTC
>-|TRBV7-9|13|TRBJ2-7|-
CASSSGWAYEQYF
TGTGCCAGCAGCTCCGGGTGGGCCTACGAGCAGTACTTC
>once|TRBV5-6|13|TRBJ2-7|-
CASSLGSPYEQYF
TGTGCCAGCAGCTTGGGATCCCCCTACGAGCAGTACTTC
>-|TRBV9|16|TRBJ2-3|TRBD2
CASSVYSGGAADTQYF
TGTGCCAGCAGCGTGTATAGCGGGGGGGCCGCAGATACGCAGTATTTT
>-|TRBV6-8|15|TRBJ1-4|-
CASSWAPEWGGLMFF
TGTGCCAGCAGTTGGGCCCCTGAGTGGGGGGGTCTCATGTTTTTT
>once|TRBV7-9|17|TRBJ2-1|-
CASSLDRMDLSYNEQFF
TGTGCCAGCAGCTTAGACAGGATGGACCTCTCCTACAATGAGCAGTTCTTC
>-|TRBV5-1|17|TRBJ2-7|-
CASSLMVEGTTGFEQYF
TGCGCCAGCAGCTTGATGGTGGAGGGGACAACCGGGTTCGAGCAGTACTTC
>-|TRBV28|14|TRBJ1-2|-
CASSLKGYSYGYTF
TGTGCCAGCAGTTTGAAAGGGTATAGCTATGGCTACACCTTC
>medium-sized|TRBV12-2|16|TRBJ2-7|-
CASLAYPLGTVYEQYF
TGTGCAAGTCTCGCTTATCCTCTCGGGACAGTTTACGAGCAGTACTTC
>medium-sized|TRBV12-1|16|TRBJ1-2|-
CASSFPLTGINYGYTF
TGTGCCAGCAGCTTTCCATTAACAGGGATTAACTATGGCTACACCTTC
>-|TRBV6-5|13|TRBJ2-1|-
CASSYSPAGEQFF
TGTGCCAGCAGTTACTCCCCGGCGGGTGAGCAGTTCTTC
>few|TRBV5-5|13|TRBJ2-7|TRBD1
CASTNRGLWEQYF
TGTGCCAGCACAAACAGGGGGCTATGGGAGCAGTACTTC
>-|TRBV5-1|15|TRBJ1-6|-
CASSLVGSASEDLHF
TGCGCCAGCAGCTTGGTAGGGAGTGCCTCGGAGGACCTCCACTTT
>-|TRBV5-4|14|TRBJ1-2|-
CASSTGHGVYGYTF
TGTGCCAGCAGCACTGGTCACGGAGTCTATGGCTACACCTTC
>-|TRBV27|11|TRBJ2-5|-
CASRAGETQYF
TGTGCCAGCAGGGCAGGAGAGACCCAGTACTTC
>-|TRBV5-1|16|TRBJ2-1|TRBD2
CASRDGLANSYNEQFF
TGCGCCAGCAGGGACGGACTAGCGAATTCCTACAATGAGCAGTTCTTC
>few|TRBV5-1|15|TRBJ2-7|-
CASSLPTAPRNEQYF
TGCGCCAGCAGCCTACCGACAGCCCCTCGGAACGAGCAGTACTTC
>few|TRBV9|16|TRBJ1-2|-
CASTLGGASSNYGYTF
TGTGCCAGCACCCTCGGAGGGGCGAGCTCTAACTATGGCTACACCTTC
>-|TRBV6-1|15|TRBJ1-6|-
CASWDRGLGNSPLHF
TGTGCCAGCTGGGACCGGGGTTTGGGGAATTCACCCCTCCACTTT
>few|TRBV5-8|14|TRBJ2-7|TRBD2
CASIIAGQSYEQYF
TGTGCCAGCATCATAGCGGGGCAATCCTACGAGCAGTACTTC
>once|TRBV18|15|TRBJ2-3|-
CASSPRADRTDTQYF
TGTGCCAGCTCACCGCGAGCGGACCGCACAGATACGCAGTATTTT
>-|TRBV28|15|TRBJ2-5|-
CASSLPREIQETQYF
TGTGCCAGCAGCCTCCCAAGGGAGATTCAAGAGACCCAGTACTTC
>-|TRBV7-9|15|TRBJ2-3|TRBD1
CASRDRQGPTDTQYF
TGTGCCAGCAGGGACCGACAGGGACCCACAGATACGCAGTATTTT
>many|TRBV4-1|15|TRBJ2-7|TRBD2
CASSQDGGVGYEQYF
TGCGCCAGCAGCCAAGATGGGGGGGTCGGGTACGAGCAGTACTTC
>-|TRBV11-2|11|TRBJ2-3|-
CASSLTDTQYF
TGTGCCAGCAGCTTGACAGATACGCAGTATTTT
>once|TRBV7-6|12|TRBJ2-7|-
CASSPSGYEQYF
TGTGCCAGCAGTCCTTCTGGCTACGAGCAGTACTTC
>-|TRBV19|19|TRBJ1-6|-
CASSMRTGLSRALGSPLHF
TGTGCCAGTAGTATGAGGACCGGTTTATCACGGGCCCTGGGTTCACCCCTCCACTTT
>-|TRBV7-9|15|TRBJ2-1|TRBD1
CASSLLAWTGDEQFF
TGTGCCAGCAGCCTTCTGGCGTGGACAGGGGATGAGCAGTTCTTC
>-|TRBV27|14|TRBJ2-1|TRBD2
CASGAGGPINEQFF
TGTGCCAGCGGGGCGGGGGGGCCAATCAATGAGCAGTTCTTC
>-|TRBV5-1|14|TRBJ1-2|-
CASSPPGANYGYTF
TGCGCCAGCAGCCCGCCGGGAGCTAACTATGGCTACACCTTC
>once|TRBV5-6|14|TRBJ2-1|-
CASSTALAYNEQFF
TGTGCCAGCAGCACGGCTCTTGCGTACAATGAGCAGTTCTTC
>-|TRBV28|15|TRBJ1-2|-
CASSQDQIINYGYTF
TGTGCCAGCAGTCAGGACCAAATAATAAACTATGGCTACACCTTC
>-|TRBV5-1|15|TRBJ1-3|-
CASSLDAPGGNTIYF
TGCGCCAGCAGCTTGGACGCCCCCGGTGGAAACACCATATATTTT
>-|TRBV6-6|12|TRBJ1-1|-
CASRNYDTEAFF
TGTGCCAGCAGGAATTACGACACTGAAGCTTTCTTT
>-|TRBV9|15|TRBJ2-7|TRBD1
CASSAATGGHYEQYF
TGTGCCAGCAGCGCCGCAACAGGGGGGCACTACGAGCAGTACTTC
>-|TRBV28|13|TRBJ2-5|TRBD1
CASRGQVEETQYF
TGTGCCAGCCGGGGACAGGTAGAAGAGACCCAGTACTTC
>-|TRBV6-5|12|TRBJ2-2|-
CASSFETGELFF
TGTGCCAGCAGCTTTGAGACCGGGGAGCTGTTTTTT
>-|TRBV4-1|15|TRBJ1-2|-
CANSQEGGHYYGYTF
TGCGCCAACAGCCAAGAAGGGGGGCATTACTATGGCTACACCTTC
>few|TRBV9|14|TRBJ1-1|-
CASSATGSNTEAFF
TGTGCCAGCAGCGCGACAGGCTCCAACACTGAAGCTTTCTTT
>-|TRBV25-1|13|TRBJ1-2|TRBD1
CASMEGATRGYTF
TGTGCCAGCATGGAGGGGGCGACGCGAGGCTACACCTTC